The clone carrying this TCR beta chain was counted a few times. A Seattle source enrolled patients during active infection and followed them longitudinally. There are 14 residues in the CDR3. From germline, CDR1 is SGHTA and CDR2 FQGNSA. The V gene lost 2 bases and the J gene lost 2 bases, with 10 bases spanning the gap. This sample is drawn from a study of blood T cell repertoires in COVID-19. About the research overall: COVID-19 samples collected from the United States, Italy and Spain covered acute and convalescent phases. The cDNA or gDNA used as material had been derived from T cells, B-cell-depleted T cells, or PBMCs.

In the source study's methods: Quantification of nucleated cells was approximated via reference gene primer amplification. Generated by immunoSEQ multiplex PCR, the TCRdb table keeps only in-frame clones and is missing some. V and J calls and clone size are copied from that table; D and trimming were computed from the DNA. The table includes some 200,000 clones, 90% to 95% detected once. The TCR originated in a young man with COVID-19, enrolled during active disease. The sample consisted of peripheral blood. V usage is TRBV7-2 and J usage is TRBJ2-7, with D possibly being TRBD1 (5 bases). The CDR3 DNA follows: TGTGCCAGCAGCTTACCCAAGACAGCCTACGAGCAGTACTTC. It codes for CASSLPKTAYEQYF.